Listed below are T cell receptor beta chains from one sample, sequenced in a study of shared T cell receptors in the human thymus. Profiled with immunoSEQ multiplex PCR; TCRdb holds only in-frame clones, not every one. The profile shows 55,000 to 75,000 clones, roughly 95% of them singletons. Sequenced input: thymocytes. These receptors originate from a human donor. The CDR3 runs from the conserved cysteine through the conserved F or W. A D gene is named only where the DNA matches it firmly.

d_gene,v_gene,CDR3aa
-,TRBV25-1,CASSATYRDPDTQYF
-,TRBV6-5,CASGYEQYF
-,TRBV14,CASSQEVQWGPSTDTQYF
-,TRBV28,CASSFRPPYTGELFF
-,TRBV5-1,CASSLMGKGVTDTQYF
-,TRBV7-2,CASSLGRVCDQPQHF
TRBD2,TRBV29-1,CSVAYNGLAASYNEQFF
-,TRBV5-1,CASSLEWGWYF
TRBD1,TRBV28,CASRRNRGPGNTIYF
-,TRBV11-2,CASSLLTSRSVYEQFF
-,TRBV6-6,CASKSRDRVPYEQYF
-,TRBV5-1,CASSLDRDYGYTF
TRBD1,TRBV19,CASKLFRGIPTNTGELFF
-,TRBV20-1,CSVGGELFF
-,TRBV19,CASSITESGANVLTF
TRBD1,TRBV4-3,CASSQELPGQGWDEQYF
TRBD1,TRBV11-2,CASSPSGQGLLDYGYTF
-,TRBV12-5,CASGLPLTVTCTDTQYF
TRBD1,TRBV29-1,CSVERRGLLSRPTYGYTF
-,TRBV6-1,CASSEAQGPHQPQHF
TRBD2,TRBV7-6,CASSLVASGGASPGVWETQYF
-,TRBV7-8,CASSHHREQGAYEQYF
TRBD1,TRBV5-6,CASSPGQEVIYEQYF
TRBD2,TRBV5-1,CASSLGGSSYNEQFF
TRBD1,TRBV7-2,CASSDRDRVPTDYGYTF
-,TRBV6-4,CASSVQANTEAFF
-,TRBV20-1,CSATVFPGYTF
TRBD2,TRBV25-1,CASSEERGTQETQYF
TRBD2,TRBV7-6,CASSSGGISYEQYF
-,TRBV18,CASSPPNGQGSYEQYF
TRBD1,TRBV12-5,CASGSPLDRGRVQHTEAFF
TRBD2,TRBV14,CASSQVLSGGARMGTQYF
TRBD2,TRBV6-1,CASSGTSGVNEQFF
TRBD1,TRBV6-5,CASRPQGFWTEAFF
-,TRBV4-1,CASSQGAVTYEQYF
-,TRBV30,CAWNIPSSYNSPLHF
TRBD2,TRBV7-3,CASSPLSSGGAVKEQFF
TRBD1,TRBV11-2,CASSLEAGGEETQYF
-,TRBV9,CASSPRTPPTYNEQFF
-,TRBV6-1,CASSEEGRGGSTEAFF